In this sample, the clone carrying this T cell receptor (beta chain) turned up many times. This entry belongs to a study of identical twins. Each CDR3 protein is one row after TCRdb ran MiXCR on the 5' RACE reads. This table has 350,000 to 500,000 distinct CDR3 sequences, 18% appearing once. Sample: naive T cells sorted from blood. This receptor was taken from a man in his forties or fifties in good health.

Here the CDR3 DNA reads TGTGCCAGCAGCCCGGGGACAGGGCCTCCTTACGAGCAGTACTTC. This codes for CASSPGTGPPYEQYF. This chain connects TRBV7-3 to TRBJ2-7; 9 bases fit TRBD1. V shed 5 bases and J 4 bases; nucleotides not matched to a gene: 9. The length of the CDR3 is 15 residues. Looked up from germline, CDR1 is SGHTA and CDR2 is FQGTGA.